The clone carrying this TCR beta chain was detected once. Data came from immunoSEQ multiplex PCR; TCRdb stores just in-frame clones and leaves some out. The sample has roughly 97,000 clones, roughly nine tenths seen once. V lost 2 bases and J 0 bases, leaving 20 bases between the germline ends. The germline V gene has CDR1 SNHLY and CDR2 FYNNEI. The CDR3 length is 18 residues. This specimen belongs to a study of OX40 agonist ivuxolimab in advanced cancers. On the study more broadly: Patients' therapy was ivuxolimab, an antibody that acts as an agonist of OX40 (CD134).

The V and J genes are TRBV2 and TRBJ2-7, with D tentatively TRBD2 (5 bases). This clonotype was sampled from an adult with an advanced solid tumor such as melanoma, head and neck, liver or kidney cancer. This specimen consisted of CD4+ or CD8+ T cells sorted from blood, obtained in a trial of the OX40 agonist ivuxolimab. CDR3 bases: TGTGCCAGCAGTGAAACCCCGAATAGTGCGAGGGCCTCCTACGAGCAGTACTTC. Its translation is CASSETPNSARASYEQYF.